The 13 T cell receptor beta chains listed next were all sequenced from one sample in a study of vaccination effects on CD4 cells after COVID-19. Their target antigens are unknown. Expansion with viral peptide pools was applied to antigen-specific CD4+ T cells by the ViraFEST assay prior to sequencing. Following 10 days of culture, CD4+ T cells were isolated. Some clones are missing from TCRdb's copy, which holds only in-frame ones; the method was immunoSEQ multiplex PCR. In the table there are tens of thousands of clones, roughly 80% of which are singletons. Sequences were derived from CD4+ T cells from PBMCs cultured with HCoV-229E spike peptides, sampled before COVID-19 vaccination. The receptors here all came from a human donor who received a COVID-19 vaccine.

This chain uses TRBV7-9 with TRBJ1-4; D not certain. The ends were cut back, 1 base at V and 4 bases at J, with 10 bases in the middle. CDR3 size: 15 residues. CDR1 SEHNR and CDR2 FQNEAQ come from the germline V gene (reference sequence). The CDR3 is CASSLDRFLNEKLFF. The CDR3 DNA is TGTGCCAGCAGCTTAGATCGGTTCCTTAATGAAAAACTGTTTTTT.

This clone is a singleton in its sample. The chain's CDR3 is CASSPGLPGHSPLHF. In DNA form, the CDR3 reads TGTGCCAGCTCACCTGGCTTACCAGGACATTCACCCCTCCACTTT. The J gene is TRBJ1-6, the V gene TRBV18; D is uncertain. V was clipped by 3 bases and J by 8 bases, with 14 bases between them. The CDR3 runs 15 residues. Germline V CDR1 and CDR2: KGHSH, LQKENI.

This clone was counted a single time. The rearrangement joins TRBV7-2 to TRBJ1-2; no definite D call. Trimming stripped 2 bases from V and 1 base from J, with 5 bases between. CDR1 and CDR2 (germline): SGHTA, FQGNSA. The CDR3 has 13 amino acids. The CDR3 loop is CASSLRVNYGYTF. The CDR3 DNA is TGTGCCAGCAGCTTAAGGGTTAACTATGGCTACACCTTC. Full variable domain (remainder filled in from reference TRBV7-2 and TRBJ1-2): GAGVSQSPSNKVTEKGKDVELRCDPISGHTALYWYRQSLGQGLEFLIYFQGNSAPDKSGLPSDRFSAERTGGSVSTLTIQRTQQEDSAVYLCASSLRVNYGYTFGSGTRLTVV.

The chain uses TRBV7-3 and TRBJ2-1, with 8 nucleotides matching TRBD2. Germline CDR1 reads SGHTA; CDR2 reads FQGTGA. This CDR3 contains 16 residues. V lost 8 bases, J lost 4 bases, and 13 bases stayed unmatched. The CDR3: CASGLWVAGSYNEQFF. CDR3 DNA sequence: TGTGCCAGCGGTCTATGGGTAGCGGGGTCTTACAATGAGCAGTTCTTC.

The rearrangement links TRBV9 to TRBJ2-2, with TRBD2 identical over 10 bases. CDR1 is SGDLS and CDR2 is YYNGEE in the germline V gene. V shed 4 bases and J 4 bases; nucleotides not matched to a gene: 10. This CDR3 region has 17 residues. For the CDR3, the DNA is TGTGCCAGCAGCCCCTGGGGGCTAGCGGGGGTCACCGGGGAGCTGTTTTTT. Translation: CASSPWGLAGVTGELFF.

The chain recombines TRBV24-1 with TRBJ2-5; tentatively, D is TRBD1 (5 bases). The germline V gene encodes CDR1 KGHDR and CDR2 SFDVKD. The V gene lost 0 bases and the J gene lost 5 bases, with 12 bases spanning the gap. The CDR3 totals 15 residues. CDR3 amino acids: CATSDLLGKGETQYF. CDR3 in DNA: TGTGCCACCAGTGATTTGCTGGGGAAGGGGGAGACCCAGTACTTC.

CDR3 nucleotide sequence: TGTGCCAGCAGCTTATTCAGGGAAGCCTACAATGAGCAGTTCTTC. Amino acid sequence: CASSLFREAYNEQFF. The genes are TRBV7-3 and TRBJ2-1; D possibly corresponds to TRBD1 (5 bases). This CDR3 region has 15 residues. Trimming pared 2 bases from V and 2 bases from J, leaving 10 bases between. Germline loops: CDR1 SGHTA, CDR2 FQGTGA.

This clone was observed once. This chain joins TRBV9 and TRBJ2-3; D perhaps matches TRBD2 (5 bases). The ends were cut back, 4 bases at V and 2 bases at J, with 20 bases in the middle. Per the germline V gene, CDR1 is SGDLS and CDR2 is YYNGEE. The CDR3 consists of 17 residues. The CDR3 here is CASSPGISPRNTDTQYF. In nucleotides, the CDR3 is TGTGCCAGCAGCCCCGGGATTTCACCACGTAACACAGATACGCAGTATTTT.

This clone was detected only once. This chain uses TRBV10-2 with TRBJ2-7, with TRBD1 as a possible D gene (6 bases). V lost 2 bases, J lost 2 bases, and 10 bases lay in between. Per the germline V gene, CDR1 is WSHSY and CDR2 is SAAADI. This CDR3 comprises 14 residues. In nucleotides, the CDR3 is TGCGCCAGCAGTGAGGGGGGCGGTACCTACGAGCAGTACGTC. Translating gives CASSEGGGTYEQYV.

This chain links TRBV5-1 with TRBJ1-1; maybe TRBD1 (5 bases). V lost 0 bases and J 5 bases, leaving 11 bases between the germline ends. This CDR3 contains 14 residues. CDR1 and CDR2 (germline): SGHRS, YFSETQ. The CDR3 DNA follows: TGCGCCAGCAGCTTGGTGGGGCGGGAAACTGAAGCTTTCTTT. Its translation is CASSLVGRETEAFF.

The chain has TRBV5-1 and TRBJ2-3; perhaps D is TRBD1 or TRBD2 (6 bases each). Per the germline V gene, CDR1 is SGHRS and CDR2 is YFSETQ. V was clipped by 3 bases and J by 4 bases, with 24 bases between them. The CDR3 has 18 residues. CDR3 nucleotides: TGCGCCAGCAGCTCAACAGGGAGAGGGGGGCCATCGGCAGATACGCAGTATTTT. Encoded protein: CASSSTGRGGPSADTQYF. Variable domain in full (rest from reference TRBV5-1 and TRBJ2-3): KAGVTQTPRYLIKTRGQQVTLSCSPISGHRSVSWYQQTPGQGLQFLFEYFSETQRNKGNFPGRFSGRQFSNSRSEMNVSTLELGDSALYLCASSSTGRGGPSADTQYFGPGTRLTVL.

The rearrangement links TRBV3-1 (or the pseudogene TRBV3-2) to TRBJ2-1; 12 positions match TRBD2. The CDR3 is 18 residues long. Germline-derived CDR1 and CDR2 are LGHDT and YNNKEL (reference sequence). V dropped 2 bases and J dropped 5; count of bases not matched to a gene: 10. The CDR3 spells CASSQWGVTSGGNNEQFF. DNA for the CDR3: TGTGCCAGCAGCCAATGGGGAGTTACTAGCGGGGGGAACAATGAGCAGTTCTTC.

This rearrangement joins TRBV28 to TRBJ2-7; 7 nucleotides match TRBD2. Germline trimming cut 6 bases from V and 6 bases from J; bases unmatched to any gene: 11. Germline V CDR1 and CDR2: MDHEN, SYDVKM. The CDR3 runs to 14 residues. As DNA, the CDR3 is TGTGCCAGCAGCCGTGGTTGGGAGGGCTTCGAGCAGTACGTC. Protein sequence: CASSRGWEGFEQYV.